This TCR beta chain emerged from a study of early T cells in non-severe SARS-CoV-2 infection. Study context: Sequenced material consisted of bulk RNA (from unsorted whole blood), and chains were unpaired.

In the library, individual cDNA molecules carried attached unique molecular identifiers. TCRdb reprocessed the 5' RACE reads with MiXCR, giving one entry per CDR3 protein. The data hold roughly 90,000 distinct CDR3 sequences, with approximately 15% observed a single time. Broader study findings: Matching with VDJdb favored anti-spike CD8 responses (missing private and CD4 specificities).

The V gene's germline CDR1 is GTSNPN and CDR2 SVGIG (reference sequence). The CDR3 is made up of 13 amino acids. Note on this clonotype: Antigen specificity is unknown. One junction end does not reproduce the germline sequence, and a read error may be involved.

This chain uses TRBV30 with TRBJ1-6, with D perhaps matching TRBD1 (5 bases). The clonotype comes from an adult who was a healthcare worker with PCR-confirmed SARS-CoV-2 infection or an uninfected control (not recorded which). The sample taken for sequencing was whole blood. The CDR3 reads CAGRRGNPSPLHF. The CDR3 DNA is TGTGCCGGGAGGAGGGGAAACCCCTCACCCCTCCACTTT.